This T cell receptor (beta chain) was found in a study of identical twins. This clonotype was found many times. The V and J ends lost 2 bases and 2 bases respectively, with 3 bases between them. CDR3 length equals 11 residues. The V gene's germline CDR1 is GTSNPN and CDR2 SVGIG (reference sequence). A universal primer site arose from template switching, and cDNA bore unique molecular identifiers. TCRdb re-derived calls from the 5' RACE reads in MiXCR, one entry per CDR3 protein. The sample consists of about 100,000 distinct CDR3 sequences, 5.9% of them appearing once. The sequencing input was memory T cells sorted from blood. This TCR was recovered from a woman between 50 and 59 years old in good health. The chain recombines TRBV30 with TRBJ2-5; D gene ambiguous. The CDR3 reads CAWSQQETQYF. The CDR3 DNA is TGTGCCTGGAGTCAACAAGAGACCCAGTACTTC.